These 32 T cell receptor beta chains were all obtained from the same sample, sequenced in a study of CD8 T cells in Susac syndrome. Reverse transcription used 0.5 to 1 ug RNA and random hexamers. TCRdb reprocessed the immunoSEQ multiplex PCR reads via MiXCR and lists one record per CDR3 protein. The sample shows about 130,000 distinct CDR3 sequences, roughly 94% of them seen only once. Specimen: CD8+ T cells from PBMCs. The receptor set was obtained from a human donor with Susac syndrome.

For the CDR3, the DNA is TGTGCCAGCAGCCAAGAGATGGACAGTGACTATGATGGCTACACCTTC. Amino acid sequence: CASSQEMDSDYDGYTF. J is TRBJ1-2 and V is TRBV4-2; tentatively, D is TRBD1 (6 bases). This CDR3 is built from 16 residues. Trimming pared 0 bases from V and 6 bases from J, leaving 17 bases between. Germline V gene lookup returns CDR1 LGHNA and CDR2 YNFKEQ.

The chain couples TRBV29-1 to TRBJ1-1, with TRBD1 identical over 8 bases. Unmatched junction bases numbered 4, after V lost 3 bases and J lost 1 base. CDR3 size: 14 residues. CDR1 is SQVTM, CDR2 ANQGSEA, per germline. The CDR3 nucleotides read TGCAGCGTTGATTGGGACAGGAAGAACACTGAAGCTTTCTTT. It specifies CSVDWDRKNTEAFF.

Only one count was recorded for this clonotype. The rearrangement joins TRBV9 to TRBJ2-1, with TRBD2 identical over 7 bases. The CDR3 spans 16 residues. Germline CDR1 and CDR2: SGDLS and YYNGEE. Trimming at V came to 0 bases and at J to 3 bases, leaving 6 bases not matched to a gene. DNA of the CDR3: TGTGCCAGCAGCGTAGACGCGGGAGATTACTACAATGAGCAGTTCTTC. Its translation is CASSVDAGDYYNEQFF. Together with reference TRBV9 and TRBJ2-1, the CDR3 gives the full variable domain: DSGVTQTPKHLITATGQRVTLRCSPRSGDLSVYWYQQSLDQGLQFLIQYYNGEERAKGNILERFSAQQFPDLHSELNLSSLELGDSALYFCASSVDAGDYYNEQFFGPGTRLTVL.

This sequence joins TRBV11-2 and TRBJ1-2; D remains ambiguous. Trimming shortened V by 1 base and J by 3 bases, and 12 bases separated the two germline ends. Germline-derived CDR1 and CDR2 are SGHAT and FQNNGV. The CDR3 sequence is 15 residues long. The CDR3 coding sequence is TGTGCCAGCAGCTTAGTAGCCGGTCCCCACTATGGCTACACCTTC. Amino acids: CASSLVAGPHYGYTF.

The chain carries TRBV9 and TRBJ2-1, with a possible D match to TRBD2 (6 bases). The CDR3 sequence is 12 residues long. V lost 3 bases to trimming and J lost 9 bases, with 10 bases between them. Germline loops: CDR1 SGDLS, CDR2 YYNGEE. This CDR3 reads CASSDGGGEQFF. The CDR3 DNA is TGTGCCAGCAGCGATGGGGGAGGTGAGCAGTTCTTC.

The chain couples TRBV5-4 to TRBJ2-2; possibly TRBD1 or TRBD2 for D (5 bases each). The CDR3 has 14 residues. With 0 bases removed from V and 5 bases from J, the gap between germline ends came to 8 bases. Germline lookup yields CDR1 SGHNT and CDR2 YYREEE (reference sequence). The CDR3 is CASSLAGATGELFF. In nucleotides, the CDR3 is TGTGCCAGCAGCTTGGCCGGGGCTACCGGGGAGCTGTTTTTT.

The chain has TRBV5-6 and TRBJ1-1; D is ambiguous. This CDR3 comprises 13 residues. V lost 4 bases and J lost 0, with 7 bases in between. Per germline, CDR1 SGHDT and CDR2 YYEEEE. The CDR3 nucleotides are TGTGCCAGCAGCCCTAACATGAACACTGAAGCTTTCTTT. Encoded protein: CASSPNMNTEAFF.

J is TRBJ2-1 and V is TRBV20-1; no definite D call. Germline-derived CDR1 and CDR2 are DFQATT and SNEGSKA (reference sequence). This CDR3 is built from 14 residues. The ends were cut back, 5 bases at V and 0 bases at J, with 11 bases in the middle. CDR3 loop: CSARSASSYNEQFF. For the CDR3, the DNA is TGCAGTGCTCGTTCCGCTAGCTCCTACAATGAGCAGTTCTTC.

This sequence joins TRBV5-6 and TRBJ1-2; a possible D gene is TRBD1 (6 bases). Trimming took off 1 base at V and 5 bases at J, with 9 bases between the two ends. The germline gives CDR1 SGHDT, CDR2 YYEEEE. The CDR3 has 13 amino acids. CDR3 amino acids: CASSLKQGYGYTF. The CDR3 DNA sequence: TGTGCCAGCAGCTTGAAACAGGGTTATGGCTACACCTTC. The variable domain in full, with the rest retrieved from reference TRBV5-6 and TRBJ1-2, is DAGVTQSPTHLIKTRGQQVTLRCSPKSGHDTVSWYQQALGQGPQFIFQYYEEEERQRGNFPDRFSGHQFPNYSSELNVNALLLGDSALYLCASSLKQGYGYTFGSGTRLTVV.

This clonotype was counted a single time. V and J are TRBV6-2 or TRBV6-3 and TRBJ2-5, with D maybe TRBD1 (6 bases). Trimming stripped 1 base from V and 2 bases from J, with 32 bases between. Germline V gene lookup returns CDR1 MNHEY and CDR2 SVGEGT. This CDR3 is built from 22 residues. The chain's CDR3 is CASSYYYLATIIAGQRQETQYF. The DNA for the CDR3 is TGTGCCAGCAGTTACTACTACCTCGCCACCATCATCGCCGGACAGCGACAAGAGACCCAGTACTTC.

This clonotype was seen just once. The chain has TRBV5-6 and TRBJ2-7; 10 positions agree with TRBD1. The germline gives CDR1 SGHDT, CDR2 YYEEEE. This CDR3 comprises 16 residues. V was pared by 0 bases and J by 3 bases, with 6 bases of the junction left unmatched. Here the CDR3 reads CASSLGTGGAVYEQYF. The CDR3 bases are TGTGCCAGCAGCTTGGGGACAGGGGGTGCAGTCTACGAGCAGTACTTC.

A single count supports this clonotype. The chain has TRBV14 and TRBJ2-5, with D unclear. The CDR3 is made up of 15 amino acids. Germline V lookup: CDR1 SGHDN, CDR2 FVKESK. Trimming removed 0 bases from V and 5 bases from J, with 13 bases in between. For the CDR3, the DNA is TGTGCCAGCAGCCAAGATCTTATAGCCCCGGAGACCCAGTACTTC. Its translation is CASSQDLIAPETQYF.

The chain is built from TRBV4-2 and TRBJ2-7, with D possibly matching TRBD2 (5 bases). The CDR3 totals 15 residues. V gave up 1 base and J gave up 7 bases, with 17 bases separating them. CDR1 and CDR2 from the germline V gene are LGHNA and YNFKEQ. In DNA form, the CDR3 reads TGTGCCAGCAGCCAAGCGGTGCGGGTAACGGGGGAGCAGTACTTC. It yields the protein CASSQAVRVTGEQYF.

This sequence joins TRBV27 and TRBJ2-1; D unresolved. This CDR3 has 14 residues. The V gene lost 7 bases and the J gene lost 0 bases, with 10 bases spanning the gap. The germline V gene has CDR1 MNHEY and CDR2 SMNVEV (reference sequence). The CDR3 is CASTRQSSYNEQFF. The CDR3 nucleotides read TGTGCCAGCACCCGTCAGAGCTCCTACAATGAGCAGTTCTTC.

This clonotype appeared a few times. The V gene is TRBV25-1, the J gene TRBJ2-3, with D hard to call. Germline V gives CDR1 MGHDK, CDR2 SYGVNS. This CDR3 region has 14 residues. Trimming left V 3 bases short and J 2 bases short, with 9 bases between. The CDR3 DNA reads as TGTGCCAGCAGTGAGTACAGCCTCACAGATACGCAGTATTTT. Its protein product is CASSEYSLTDTQYF.

This sequence joins TRBV3-1 and TRBJ2-3, with D perhaps being TRBD1 or TRBD2 (6 bases each). Trimming left V 4 bases short and J 4 bases short, with 15 bases between. The length of the CDR3 is 15 residues. The germline V gene has CDR1 LGHDT and CDR2 YNNKEL (reference sequence). The CDR3 DNA sequence: TGTGCCAGCAGCCTCCGTATCGGGGGCCCAGATACGCAGTATTTT. The encoded protein is CASSLRIGGPDTQYF.

The chain is built from TRBV6-1 and TRBJ2-4; perhaps TRBD1 as D (6 bases). Germline V gene data show CDR1 as MNHNS and CDR2 as SASEGT. This CDR3 comprises 16 residues. V lost 2 bases and J lost 2, with 13 bases in between. Here the CDR3 reads CASSEFTGLPKNIQYF. CDR3 in DNA: TGTGCCAGCAGTGAATTCACAGGGTTACCCAAAAACATTCAGTACTTC.

The rearrangement uses TRBV20-1 and TRBJ2-3; a possible D gene is TRBD2 (5 bases). CDR3 size: 14 residues. V was shortened by 3 bases and J by 0 bases, with 10 bases between the two germline ends. Germline lookup yields CDR1 DFQATT and CDR2 SNEGSKA (reference sequence). CDR3 sequence (DNA): TGCAGTGCTAGTGATAGGACTAGCACAGATACGCAGTATTTT. Protein: CSASDRTSTDTQYF.

The chain uses TRBV24-1 and TRBJ2-3, with 11 bases lining up with TRBD2. The trim removed 3 bases at V and 2 bases at J, leaving 9 bases unmatched. CDR1 and CDR2 (germline): KGHDR, SFDVKD. The CDR3 is made up of 18 amino acids. CDR3 nucleotide sequence: TGTGCCACCAGTGATCCACAGGGGACTAGCGGAACCACAGATACGCAGTATTTT. This sequence encodes CATSDPQGTSGTTDTQYF.

The J gene is TRBJ1-1, the V gene TRBV27, with D uncertain. The V and J ends lost 3 bases and 10 bases respectively, with 21 bases between them. The CDR3 runs to 15 residues. Germline V gene data show CDR1 as MNHEY and CDR2 as SMNVEV (reference sequence). The CDR3 region is CASSLLRVGLRAAFF. The CDR3 bases are TGTGCCAGCAGTTTGCTGAGGGTAGGTCTCCGGGCAGCTTTCTTT.

The chain carries TRBV4-1 and TRBJ1-4; D is unresolved. From germline, CDR1 is MGHRA and CDR2 YSYEKL. V was shortened by 0 bases and J by 12 bases, with 5 bases between the two germline ends. The CDR3 runs to 11 residues. DNA of the CDR3: TGCGCCAGCAGCCAAGATCTCGAACTGTTTTTT. Encoded protein: CASSQDLELFF.

The rearrangement links TRBV6-5 to TRBJ1-2, with a weak D call TRBD1 (5 bases). Trimming cost V 2 bases and J 6 bases, with 13 bases left between them. Looked up from germline, CDR1 is MNHEY and CDR2 is SVGAGI. The CDR3 runs to 14 residues. The CDR3 nucleotides read TGTGCCAGCAGTTACGACCGACTACAGGATGGCTACACCTTC. Translating gives CASSYDRLQDGYTF.

V usage is TRBV27 and J usage is TRBJ2-7; perhaps TRBD1 as D (6 bases). The V end was cut by 6 bases, the J end by 5 bases, with 17 bases between. Germline lookup yields CDR1 MNHEY and CDR2 SMNVEV (reference sequence). The CDR3 runs 14 residues. CDR3 coding DNA: TGTGCCAGCAGAATAGGGACAAGGGCCAACGAGCAGTACTTC. Amino acid sequence: CASRIGTRANEQYF.

The chain links TRBV6-1 to TRBJ2-2; 9 bases are a match to TRBD1. The CDR3 length is 16 residues. Unmatched junction bases numbered 6, after V lost 6 bases and J lost 1 base. Germline V gene sequence: CDR1 MNHNS, CDR2 SASEGT. This CDR3 is CASRGSDRGNTGELFF. The CDR3 bases are TGTGCCAGCAGGGGATCGGACAGGGGGAACACCGGGGAGCTGTTTTTT.

The chain joins TRBV12-3 or TRBV12-4 to TRBJ1-5; D might be TRBD1 (5 bases). The ends were cut back, 5 bases at V and 2 bases at J, with 10 bases in the middle. The length of the CDR3 is 14 residues. The CDR3 sequence is CASSALGGNQPQHF. In DNA, the CDR3 is TGTGCCAGCAGTGCTTTGGGGGGCAATCAGCCCCAGCATTTT.

V is TRBV9 and J is TRBJ2-1; D remains ambiguous. The CDR3 consists of 14 residues. With 4 bases removed from V and 10 bases from J, the gap between germline ends came to 18 bases. The germline V gene has CDR1 SGDLS and CDR2 YYNGEE. The CDR3 coding sequence is TGTGCCAGCAGCCCCGAGGTAGGTGCTTTGGAGCAGTTCTTC. Its translation is CASSPEVGALEQFF.

V is TRBV7-9 and J is TRBJ1-1; no clear D. In germline, CDR1 is SEHNR, CDR2 FQNEAQ (reference sequence). The CDR3 is 15 residues long. The V and J ends lost 5 bases and 5 bases respectively, with 18 bases between them. The CDR3 reads CASSLSSGVETEAFF. The CDR3 region has the DNA TGTGCCAGCAGCCTGTCGAGTGGGGTAGAAACTGAAGCTTTCTTT.

This clonotype is a singleton in its sample. The chain is built from TRBV12-3 or TRBV12-4 and TRBJ1-3; 7 bases align to TRBD1. Trimming at V came to 5 bases and at J to 8 bases, leaving 6 bases not matched to a gene. The CDR3 runs 13 residues. CDR3 sequence: CASSPQGVDTIYF. CDR3 in DNA: TGTGCCAGCAGTCCTCAGGGGGTTGACACCATATATTTT.

The gene calls are TRBV2 and TRBJ2-5, with 7 bases lining up with TRBD1. Germline CDR1 SNHLY, CDR2 FYNNEI. Germline trimming cut 9 bases from V and 1 base from J; bases unmatched to any gene: 2. The CDR3 runs 12 residues. The CDR3 sequence: CARRDSQETQYF. CDR3 nucleotide sequence: TGTGCCAGAAGGGACAGCCAAGAGACCCAGTACTTC.

The chain couples TRBV7-9 to TRBJ2-5; D might be TRBD1 (6 bases). Germline CDR1 reads SEHNR; CDR2 reads FQNEAQ (reference sequence). The CDR3 sequence is 17 residues long. V dropped 4 bases and J dropped 3 bases, with 21 bases sitting between them. The CDR3 here is CASSSILGRGPKETQYF. Written as DNA, the CDR3 is TGTGCCAGCAGCTCTATCTTAGGCAGGGGTCCCAAAGAGACCCAGTACTTC.

This sequence joins TRBV4-1 and TRBJ2-3; TRBD2 aligns across 10 bases. Trimming at V came to 0 bases and at J to 1 base, leaving 4 bases not matched to a gene. CDR3 length: 17 amino acids. The germline V gene has CDR1 MGHRA and CDR2 YSYEKL. The CDR3 loop reads CASSQDQAGGGTDTQYF. As DNA, the CDR3 is TGCGCCAGCAGCCAAGATCAAGCGGGAGGGGGCACAGATACGCAGTATTTT.

The sample holds one count of this clonotype. V gene TRBV4-1 combines with J gene TRBJ2-3; D gene ambiguous. CDR3 length: 18 residues. V gave up 0 bases and J gave up 2 bases, with 18 bases separating them. The V gene's germline CDR1 is MGHRA and CDR2 YSYEKL. In DNA, the CDR3 is TGCGCCAGCAGCCAAGAAGAGAACGCCACGATACCCACAGATACGCAGTATTTT. Translation gives CASSQEENATIPTDTQYF.